The clone carrying this T cell receptor (beta chain) was recorded many times. The antigen remains unidentified. The germline V and J ends were trimmed by 9 bases and 8 bases, with 15 bases remaining between them. The CDR3 spans 12 residues. The germline gives CDR1 KGHDR, CDR2 SFDVKD. Amplification targeted TCR beta CDR3 regions from RNA transcripts. Researchers ran a first-round RT-PCR on the TCR CDR3 using the HTBI primer set. MiXCR was run by TCRdb on the multiplex PCR reads, yielding one entry per CDR3 protein. The table shows 340,000 or so distinct CDR3 sequences, with 16% occurring only once. The data were taken from a study of T cells in Graves' hyperthyroidism and ophthalmopathy. Findings and limits, study-wide: By a 13 V-J model, ophthalmopathy was set apart from stable hyperthyroidism.

Patients with uncontrolled infections, other autoimmune diseases, pregnancy or lactation were excluded. Approximately 10 ml of fresh peripheral blood supplied the PBMCs. The sample comprised blood. The V and J genes are TRBV24-1 and TRBJ1-2; D perhaps matches TRBD1 (5 bases). The receptor was isolated from a man aged 25 to 45 with Graves' hyperthyroidism. CDR3 nucleotide sequence: TGTGCCACCGCCGATAGGCCAGGGGGCTACACCTTC. This gives the protein CATADRPGGYTF.